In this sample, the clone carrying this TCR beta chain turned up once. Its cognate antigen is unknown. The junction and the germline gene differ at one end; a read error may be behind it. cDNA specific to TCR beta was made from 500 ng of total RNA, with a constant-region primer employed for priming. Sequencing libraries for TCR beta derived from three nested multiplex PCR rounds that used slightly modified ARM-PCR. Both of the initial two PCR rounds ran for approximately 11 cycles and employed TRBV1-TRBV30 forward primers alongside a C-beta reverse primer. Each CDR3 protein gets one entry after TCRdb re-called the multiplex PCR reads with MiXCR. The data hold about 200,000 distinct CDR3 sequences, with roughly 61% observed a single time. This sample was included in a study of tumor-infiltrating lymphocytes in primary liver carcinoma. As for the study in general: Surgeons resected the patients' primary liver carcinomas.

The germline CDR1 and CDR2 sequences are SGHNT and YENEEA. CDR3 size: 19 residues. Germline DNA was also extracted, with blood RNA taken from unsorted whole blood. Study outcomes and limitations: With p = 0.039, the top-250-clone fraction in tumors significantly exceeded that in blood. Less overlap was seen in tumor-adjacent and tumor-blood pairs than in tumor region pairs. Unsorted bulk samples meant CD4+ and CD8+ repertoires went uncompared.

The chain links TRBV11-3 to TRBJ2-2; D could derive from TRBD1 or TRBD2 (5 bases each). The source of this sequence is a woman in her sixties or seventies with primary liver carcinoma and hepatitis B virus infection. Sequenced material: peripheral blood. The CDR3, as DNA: TGTGCCAGCAGCGCCTATCCCGGGGCTAGCCTTCTGAACACCGTGGAGCTGTTTTTT. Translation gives CASSAYPGASLLNTVELFF.